These T cell receptor beta chains were read from a single sample in a study of beta chain features in type 1 diabetes. Some clones are missing from TCRdb's copy, which holds only in-frame ones; the method was immunoSEQ multiplex PCR. This sample carries 250,000 to 350,000 clones, roughly 15% of them seen once, and the ten largest clones take 6.7%. Input material: central memory CD4+ T cells from blood. These receptors were taken from a young man in good health. CDR3s include the opening cysteine and the closing phenylalanine or tryptophan. A D gene is named only where the DNA matches it firmly. Clone size is not always given. Where it is, it says once, few, many or a class for expanded clones.

>TRBJ2-1|-|-|TRBV7-7
CASSPTGGTSYNEQFF
TGTGCCAGCAGCCCGACCGGGGGTACCTCCTACAATGAGCAGTTCTTC
>TRBJ1-1|-|TRBD1|TRBV6-5
CASSSGQAYTEAFF
TGTGCCAGCAGCTCGGGACAGGCGTATACTGAAGCTTTCTTT
>TRBJ2-3|-|-|TRBV14
CASSLADTQYF
TGTGCCAGCAGCCTAGCAGATACGCAGTATTTT
>TRBJ2-1|-|-|TRBV6-5
CATHQGPNEQFF
TGTGCCACCCACCAGGGACCCAATGAGCAGTTCTTC
>TRBJ2-5|few|-|TRBV18
CASSPWDVETQYF
TGTGCCAGCTCACCGTGGGATGTAGAGACCCAGTACTTC
>TRBJ2-4|-|-|TRBV29-1
CSASKGGASQYMKNIQYF
TGCAGCGCCTCAAAGGGGGGGGCGTCCCAGTATATGAAAAACATTCAGTACTTC
>TRBJ1-5|few|-|TRBV27
CASSFTLSNQPQHF
TGTGCCAGCAGTTTTACTCTCAGCAATCAGCCCCAGCATTTT
>TRBJ2-5|few|-|TRBV14
CASSQAQVETQYF
TGTGCCAGCAGCCAAGCCCAGGTCGAGACCCAGTACTTC
>TRBJ2-7|-|-|TRBV9
CASSGSGLEQYF
TGTGCCAGCAGCGGAAGCGGGCTCGAGCAGTACTTC
>TRBJ2-1|few|-|TRBV19
CASSFFGTHNEQFF
TGTGCCAGTAGTTTTTTTGGCACCCACAATGAGCAGTTCTTC
>TRBJ1-6|few|-|TRBV28
CASSSHSPLHF
TGTGCCAGCAGTTCCCATTCACCCCTCCACTTT
>TRBJ2-7|few|-|TRBV5-4
CASSRDVHEQYF
TGTGCCAGCAGCCGAGACGTCCACGAGCAGTACTTC
>TRBJ2-1|-|-|TRBV19
CASSIGGLGYNEQFF
TGTGCCAGTAGTATAGGGGGTCTCGGGTACAATGAGCAGTTCTTC
>TRBJ1-2|-|-|TRBV7-9
CASSQSYGYTF
TGTGCCAGCTCCCAGAGCTATGGCTACACCTTC
>TRBJ2-6|-|-|TRBV7-3
CASSTRAGGANVLTF
TGTGCCAGCAGCACCAGGGCGGGTGGGGCCAACGTCCTGACTTTC
>TRBJ2-6|many|-|TRBV15
CATSRVPETGANVLTF
TGTGCCACCAGCAGAGTTCCGGAGACCGGGGCCAACGTCCTGACTTTC
>TRBJ2-3|few|-|TRBV2
CASSERSFSTDTQYF
TGTGCCAGCAGTGAACGCTCGTTCAGCACAGATACGCAGTATTTT
>TRBJ1-2|-|-|TRBV29-1
CSVGTDTNYGYTF
TGCAGCGTTGGGACAGACACTAACTATGGCTACACCTTC
>TRBJ2-1|few|-|TRBV5-1
CASSPTPDNEQFF
TGCGCCAGCAGCCCTACCCCCGATAATGAGCAGTTCTTC
>TRBJ1-5|-|-|TRBV2
CASNKVIGAPQHF
TGTGCCAGCAATAAGGTGATAGGCGCGCCCCAGCATTTT
>TRBJ1-2|-|TRBD1|TRBV6-5
CASCRDSADVYTF
TGTGCCAGCTGTCGGGACAGTGCTGATGTCTACACCTTC
>TRBJ2-1|-|TRBD2|TRBV27
CASTLSRRLARLTPSSYNEQFF
TGTGCCAGCACCCTTTCCCGGAGACTAGCGAGACTAACTCCGAGCTCCTACAATGAGCAGTTCTTC
>TRBJ2-2|many|-|TRBV29-1
CSVRGAGVTGELFF
TGCAGCGTCCGGGGGGCGGGAGTCACCGGGGAGCTGTTTTTT
>TRBJ1-3|-|-|TRBV30
CAWTSPRSGNTIYF
TGTGCCTGGACGAGCCCCCGCTCTGGAAACACCATATATTTT
>TRBJ2-3|few|-|TRBV6-5
CASSYVDTQYF
TGTGCCAGCAGTTACGTAGATACGCAGTATTTT
>TRBJ2-5|few|TRBD2|TRBV11-2
CASSLAGLAGVETQYF
TGTGCCAGCAGCTTAGCAGGACTAGCGGGAGTGGAGACCCAGTACTTC
>TRBJ1-1|-|-|TRBV7-2
CASSQQGSNTEAFF
TGTGCCAGCAGTCAACAGGGATCGAACACTGAAGCTTTCTTT
>TRBJ2-1|-|-|TRBV7-6
CASSLAMVTSSNEQFF
TGTGCCAGCAGCTTAGCTATGGTAACTAGCTCCAATGAGCAGTTCTTC
>TRBJ2-7|-|TRBD2|TRBV7-2
CASSSRVGLAGGRPHEQYF
TGTGCCAGCAGCTCCCGTGTGGGACTAGCGGGGGGGCGTCCTCACGAGCAGTACTTC
>TRBJ1-1|few|-|TRBV2
CASSLQFNTEAFF
TGTGCCAGCAGCTTACAGTTCAACACTGAAGCTTTCTTT
>TRBJ1-1|few|TRBD1|TRBV18
CASSPGTGGLNTEAFF
TGTGCCAGCTCACCCGGGACAGGGGGATTGAACACTGAAGCTTTCTTT
>TRBJ1-6|-|-|TRBV6-5
CASSYLDPWSLHF
TGTGCCAGCAGTTACTTGGACCCCTGGTCCCTCCACTTT
>TRBJ1-1|-|-|TRBV23-1
CASSQAGRGSAEAFF
TGCGCCAGCAGTCAGGCGGGGAGGGGAAGCGCTGAAGCTTTCTTT
>TRBJ2-3|few|TRBD2|TRBV27
CASSLAGGPSYTQYF
TGTGCCAGCAGTTTAGCGGGGGGGCCTTCGTATACGCAGTATTTT
>TRBJ2-3|many|TRBD2|TRBV7-7
CASSLSSSGTDTQYF
TGTGCTAGCAGCTTAAGTTCTAGCGGGACAGATACGCAGTATTTT
>TRBJ2-1|few|TRBD1|TRBV5-1
CASSPTQGANEQFF
TGCGCCAGCAGCCCGACGCAGGGGGCGAATGAGCAGTTCTTC
>TRBJ2-3|-|-|TRBV10-3
CAIIPWRELPSTDTQYF
TGTGCCATCATCCCATGGCGGGAATTACCTAGCACAGATACGCAGTATTTT
>TRBJ2-1|-|TRBD2|TRBV2
CASRTSGRRDEQFF
TGTGCCAGCAGGACTAGCGGGAGGCGCGATGAGCAGTTCTTC
>TRBJ1-6|-|-|TRBV5-6
CASSFGGDTSPLHF
TGTGCCAGCAGCTTCGGCGGAGATACTTCACCCCTCCACTTT
>TRBJ2-4|few|-|TRBV5-6
CASSLSVSPSIQYF
TGTGCCAGCAGCTTGTCAGTTTCCCCAAGCATTCAGTACTTC
>TRBJ2-3|few|-|TRBV11-2
CASSLRADTQYF
TGTGCCAGCAGCCTCCGGGCAGATACGCAGTATTTT
>TRBJ2-1|few|TRBD2|TRBV5-1
CASSASTSGRDNEQFF
TGCGCCAGCAGTGCCAGCACTAGCGGGAGGGACAATGAGCAGTTCTTC